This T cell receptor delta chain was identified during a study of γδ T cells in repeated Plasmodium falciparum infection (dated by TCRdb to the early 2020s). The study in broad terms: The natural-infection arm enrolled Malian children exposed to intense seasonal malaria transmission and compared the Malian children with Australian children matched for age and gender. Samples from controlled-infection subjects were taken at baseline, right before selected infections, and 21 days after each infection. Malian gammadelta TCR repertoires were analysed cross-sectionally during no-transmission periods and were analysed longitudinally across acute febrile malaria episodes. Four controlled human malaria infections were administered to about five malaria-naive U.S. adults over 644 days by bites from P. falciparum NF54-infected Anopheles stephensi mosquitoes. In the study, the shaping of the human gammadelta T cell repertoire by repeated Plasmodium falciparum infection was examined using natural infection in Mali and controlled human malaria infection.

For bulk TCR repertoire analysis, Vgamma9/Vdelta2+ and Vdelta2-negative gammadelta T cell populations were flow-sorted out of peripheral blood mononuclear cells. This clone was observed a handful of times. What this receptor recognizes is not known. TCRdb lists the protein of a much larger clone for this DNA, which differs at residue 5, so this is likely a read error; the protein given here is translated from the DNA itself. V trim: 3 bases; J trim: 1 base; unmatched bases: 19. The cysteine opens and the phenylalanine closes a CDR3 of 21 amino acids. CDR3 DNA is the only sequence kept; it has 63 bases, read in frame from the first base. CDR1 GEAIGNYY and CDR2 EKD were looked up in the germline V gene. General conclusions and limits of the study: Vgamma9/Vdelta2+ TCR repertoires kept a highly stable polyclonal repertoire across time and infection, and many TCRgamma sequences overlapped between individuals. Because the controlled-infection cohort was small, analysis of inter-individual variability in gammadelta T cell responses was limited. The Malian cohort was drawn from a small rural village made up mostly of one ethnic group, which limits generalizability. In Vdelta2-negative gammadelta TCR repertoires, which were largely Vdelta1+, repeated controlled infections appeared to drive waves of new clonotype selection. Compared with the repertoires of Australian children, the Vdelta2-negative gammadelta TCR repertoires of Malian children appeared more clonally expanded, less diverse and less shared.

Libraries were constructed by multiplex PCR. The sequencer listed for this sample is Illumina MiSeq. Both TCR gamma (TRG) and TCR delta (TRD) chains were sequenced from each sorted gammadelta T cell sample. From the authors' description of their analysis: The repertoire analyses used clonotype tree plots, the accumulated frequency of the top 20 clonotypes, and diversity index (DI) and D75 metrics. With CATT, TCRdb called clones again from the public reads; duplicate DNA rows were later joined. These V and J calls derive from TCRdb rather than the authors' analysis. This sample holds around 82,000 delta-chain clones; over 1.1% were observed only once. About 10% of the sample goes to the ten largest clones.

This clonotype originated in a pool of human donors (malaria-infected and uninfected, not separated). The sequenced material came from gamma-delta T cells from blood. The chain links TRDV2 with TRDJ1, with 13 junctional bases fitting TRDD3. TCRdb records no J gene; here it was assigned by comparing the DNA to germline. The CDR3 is CACDALTPLLGDTRSTDKLIF. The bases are TGTGCCTGTGACGCCCTAACTCCATTACTGGGGGATACGCGTAGCACCGATAAACTCATCTTT.